The clone carrying this T cell receptor beta chain was seen many times. The data derive from a study of human T cells and chemical hapten exposure. MiXCR was run by TCRdb on the RACE reads, yielding one entry per CDR3 protein. Of more than 300,000 distinct CDR3 sequences in the sample, 4% to 6% are singletons; the top ten hold just over 2.5%. The CDR3 covers 13 residues. V was clipped by 7 bases and J by 5 bases, with 9 bases between them. CDR1 SGHTA and CDR2 FQGNSA come from the germline V gene. Specified time point: pre-sensitization, week 0. Treatment defined: therapeutic diphenylcyclopropenone sensitization with weekly scalp DPC.

The input for sequencing was whole blood, taken in connection with sensitization to the hapten diphenylcyclopropenone (DPC). This sequence originates from a woman aged 45-65 years with alopecia areata. Some clones in this sample may be carry-over from other donors' samples. The genes are TRBV7-2 and TRBJ1-6, with D unresolved. DNA of the CDR3: TGTGCCAGCATCAAATCGAATAATTCACCCCTCCACTTT. Translation: CASIKSNNSPLHF.